The 10 T cell receptor beta chains given below trace back to one sample, sequenced in a study of control samples from healthy donors and cancer patients. Assay used: immunoSEQ multiplex PCR; TCRdb lists only in-frame clones, some missing. The sample has 150,000 to 200,000 clones, 90% to 95% seen once. The sequenced sample consisted of blood. These receptor sequences come from a woman aged 30 to 39 in good health.

This sequence joins TRBV15 and TRBJ1-5, with TRBD1 matching 7 bases. The V gene's germline CDR1 is LNHNV and CDR2 YYDKDF (reference sequence). V lost 6 bases to trimming and J lost 0 bases; unmatched junction nucleotides: 8. The CDR3 covers 16 residues. CDR3 protein: CATRPGTAYSNQPQHF. The CDR3 DNA reads as TGTGCCACCAGACCCGGGACAGCTTATAGCAATCAGCCCCAGCATTTT.

This chain links TRBV6-4 with TRBJ1-1, with D uncertain. CDR1 MRHNA and CDR2 SNTAGT come from the germline V gene. CDR3 length: 13 amino acids. V was cut by 2 bases and J by 1 base, with 5 bases left in between. CDR3 loop: CASSDAANTEAFF. CDR3 nucleotide sequence: TGTGCCAGCAGTGACGCGGCGAACACTGAAGCTTTCTTT.

This chain connects TRBV24-1 to TRBJ2-7; D is unresolved. Germline loops: CDR1 KGHDR, CDR2 SFDVKD. Trimming pared 2 bases from V and 2 bases from J, leaving 0 bases between. The CDR3 has 11 amino acids. CDR3 sequence reads: CATSDSYEQYF. The CDR3 DNA is TGTGCCACCAGTGATTCCTACGAGCAGTACTTC.

The count of this clone is one. The chain combines TRBV5-8 with TRBJ2-7; D is possibly TRBD1 or TRBD2 (5 bases each). The V end was cut by 0 bases, the J end by 6 bases, with 7 bases between. Per germline, CDR1 SGHTS and CDR2 YDEGEE. This CDR3 is 12 amino acids long. DNA of the CDR3: TGTGCCAGCAGCTTGGGGGACCGCGAGCAGTACTTC. Translating gives CASSLGDREQYF.

The V call is TRBV2, the J call TRBJ2-7; 11 nucleotides agree with TRBD2. CDR3 length: 15 amino acids. CDR1 and CDR2 (germline): SNHLY, FYNNEI. The V and J ends lost 7 bases and 3 bases, in that order; junction bases with no gene match: 8. This chain's CDR3 is CASNIPSGRLYEQYF. The CDR3 DNA reads TGTGCCAGCAACATCCCTAGCGGGAGGCTCTACGAGCAGTACTTC. Full variable domain (outside the CDR3, taken from reference TRBV2 and TRBJ2-7): EPEVTQTPSHQVTQMGQEVILRCVPISNHLYFYWYRQILGQKVEFLVSFYNNEISEKSEIFDDQFSVERPDGSNFTLKIRSTKLEDSAMYFCASNIPSGRLYEQYFGPGTRLTVT.

The chain is built from TRBV2 and TRBJ1-1; 8 bases match TRBD1. The length of the CDR3 is 13 residues. Germline assignment: CDR1 SNHLY and CDR2 FYNNEI. The J segment lost 5 bases and the V segment lost 3 bases, leaving 2 bases of the junction unmatched. In DNA, the CDR3 is TGTGCCAGCAGTGAGACAGGGGTTACTGAAGCTTTCTTT. This codes for CASSETGVTEAFF.

The chain has TRBV24-1 and TRBJ2-2; a weak D match, TRBD1 (5 bases). CDR3 length equals 14 residues. Trimming shortened V by 3 bases and J by 5 bases, and 9 bases separated the two germline ends. Per the germline V gene, CDR1 is KGHDR and CDR2 is SFDVKD. This CDR3 reads CATSDRGWTGELFF. The CDR3 DNA sequence: TGTGCCACCAGTGATAGGGGTTGGACCGGGGAGCTGTTTTTT.

This clone was counted a single time. The chain links TRBV5-6 to TRBJ2-7; 12 positions match TRBD2. Trimming removed 2 bases from V and 7 bases from J; junction bases left unmatched: 4. The CDR3 covers 14 residues. CDR1 SGHDT and CDR2 YYEEEE come from the germline V gene. This CDR3 reads CASSFLAGGREQYF. The CDR3 coding sequence is TGTGCCAGCAGCTTTCTAGCGGGGGGGCGTGAGCAGTACTTC. Together with reference TRBV5-6 and TRBJ2-7, the CDR3 gives the full variable domain: DAGVTQSPTHLIKTRGQQVTLRCSPKSGHDTVSWYQQALGQGPQFIFQYYEEEERQRGNFPDRFSGHQFPNYSSELNVNALLLGDSALYLCASSFLAGGREQYFGPGTRLTVT.

This chain links TRBV11-2 with TRBJ1-3; 8 bases map to TRBD1. V lost 5 bases and J lost 0; bases outside the gene matches: 6. Germline CDR1 is SGHAT and CDR2 is FQNNGV. This CDR3 spans 16 amino acids. This CDR3 is CASSKDRVVSGNTIYF. The DNA for the CDR3 is TGTGCCAGCAGCAAGGACAGGGTAGTCTCTGGAAACACCATATATTTT. Full variable domain (remainder filled in from reference TRBV11-2 and TRBJ1-3): EAGVAQSPRYKIIEKRQSVAFWCNPISGHATLYWYQQILGQGPKLLIQFQNNGVVDDSQLPKDRFSAERLKGVDSTLKIQPAKLEDSAVYLCASSKDRVVSGNTIYFGEGSWLTVV.

The rearrangement uses TRBV5-5 and TRBJ2-7, with TRBD1 matching over 10 bases. Looked up from germline, CDR1 is SGHKS and CDR2 is YYEKEE (reference sequence). The trim removed 4 bases at V and 4 bases at J, leaving 2 bases unmatched. The CDR3 covers 13 residues. CDR3 DNA: TGTGCCAGCAGCGGGGACAGGGGATACGAGCAGTACTTC. Protein: CASSGDRGYEQYF.